Detailed here is one T cell receptor (beta chain). CDR1 is SGHRS, CDR2 YFSETQ, per germline. This CDR3 has 15 amino acids. V was clipped by 2 bases and J by 3 bases, with 14 bases between them. This sample stems from a study of control samples from healthy donors and cancer patients. Data came from immunoSEQ multiplex PCR; TCRdb stores just in-frame clones and leaves some out. The data contain around 100,000 clones, roughly 91% of them seen just once; the ten biggest clones take up approximately 7.8%. The source material was blood. The clonotype originates from a man aged 25 to 40 in good health. V and J are TRBV5-1 and TRBJ2-5; D is possibly TRBD1 or TRBD2 (5 bases each). CDR3 loop: CASSFPGTWEETQYF. The CDR3 DNA is TGCGCCAGCAGCTTTCCCGGGACGTGGGAAGAGACCCAGTACTTC.